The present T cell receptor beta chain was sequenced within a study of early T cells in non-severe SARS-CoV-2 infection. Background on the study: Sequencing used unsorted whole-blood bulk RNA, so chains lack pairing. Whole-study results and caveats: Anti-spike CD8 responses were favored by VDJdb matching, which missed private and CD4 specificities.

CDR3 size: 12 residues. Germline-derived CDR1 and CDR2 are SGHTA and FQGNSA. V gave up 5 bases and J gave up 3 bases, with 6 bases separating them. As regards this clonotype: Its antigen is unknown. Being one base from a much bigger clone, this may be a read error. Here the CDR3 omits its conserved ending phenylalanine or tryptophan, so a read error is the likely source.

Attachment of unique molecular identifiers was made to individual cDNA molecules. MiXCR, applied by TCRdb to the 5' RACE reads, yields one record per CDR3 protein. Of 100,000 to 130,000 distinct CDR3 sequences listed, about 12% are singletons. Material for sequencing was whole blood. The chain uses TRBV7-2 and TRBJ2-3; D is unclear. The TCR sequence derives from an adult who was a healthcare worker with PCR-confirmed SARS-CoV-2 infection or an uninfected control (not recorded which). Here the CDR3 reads CASSHWTDTQYL. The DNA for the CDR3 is TGTGCCAGCAGCCATTGGACAGATACGCAGTATTTA.